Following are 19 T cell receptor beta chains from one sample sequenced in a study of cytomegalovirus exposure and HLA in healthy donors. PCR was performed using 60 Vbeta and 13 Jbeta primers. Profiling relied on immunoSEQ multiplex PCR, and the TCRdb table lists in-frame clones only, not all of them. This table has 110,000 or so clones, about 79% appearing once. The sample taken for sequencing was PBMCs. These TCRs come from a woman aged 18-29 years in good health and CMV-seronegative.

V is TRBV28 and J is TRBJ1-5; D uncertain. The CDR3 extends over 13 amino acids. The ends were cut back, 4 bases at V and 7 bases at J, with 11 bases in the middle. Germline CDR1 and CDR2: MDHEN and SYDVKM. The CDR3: CASSSTSGQPQHF. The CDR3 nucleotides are TGTGCCAGCAGTTCTACTTCGGGGCAGCCCCAGCATTTT.

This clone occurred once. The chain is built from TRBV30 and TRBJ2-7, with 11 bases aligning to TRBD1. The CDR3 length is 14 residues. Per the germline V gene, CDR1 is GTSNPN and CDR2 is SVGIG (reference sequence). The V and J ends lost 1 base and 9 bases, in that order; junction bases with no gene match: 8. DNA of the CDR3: TGTGCCTGGAGTGAATGGGACAGGGGGGGCGCGCAGTACGTC. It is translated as CAWSEWDRGGAQYV.

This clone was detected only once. The CDR3 DNA reads TGTGCCAGCAGGGGGACTAGCGGGTACAATGAGCAGTTCTTC. Amino acid sequence: CASRGTSGYNEQFF. This sequence joins TRBV6-1 and TRBJ2-1; 12 positions agree with TRBD2. Germline lookup yields CDR1 MNHNS and CDR2 SASEGT. The CDR3 spans 14 residues. J was trimmed by 4 bases and V by 6 bases; bases with no gene match: 1.

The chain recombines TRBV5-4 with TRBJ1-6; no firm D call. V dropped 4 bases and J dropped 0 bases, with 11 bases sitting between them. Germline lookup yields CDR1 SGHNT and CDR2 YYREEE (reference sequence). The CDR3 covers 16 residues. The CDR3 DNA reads TGTGCCAGCAGCCCCGGCGGGCGCTCCTATAATTCACCCCTCCACTTT. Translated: CASSPGGRSYNSPLHF.

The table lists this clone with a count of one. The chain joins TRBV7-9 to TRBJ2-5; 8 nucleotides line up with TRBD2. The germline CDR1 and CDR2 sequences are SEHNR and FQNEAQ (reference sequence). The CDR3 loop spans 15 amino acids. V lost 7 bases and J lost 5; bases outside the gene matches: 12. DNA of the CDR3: TGTGCCAGCAATGCTGATATAGCGGGAAAGGAGACCCAGTACTTC. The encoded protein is CASNADIAGKETQYF.

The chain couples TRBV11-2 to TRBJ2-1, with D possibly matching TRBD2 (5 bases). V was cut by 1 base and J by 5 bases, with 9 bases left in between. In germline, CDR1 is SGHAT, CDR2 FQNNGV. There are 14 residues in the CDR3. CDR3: CASSLVLANNEQFF. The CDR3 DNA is TGTGCCAGCAGCTTAGTTTTAGCGAACAATGAGCAGTTCTTC.

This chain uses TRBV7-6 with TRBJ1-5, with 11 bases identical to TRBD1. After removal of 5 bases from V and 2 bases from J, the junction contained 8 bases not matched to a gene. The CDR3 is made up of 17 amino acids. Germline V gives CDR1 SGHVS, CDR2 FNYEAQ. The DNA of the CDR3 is TGTGCCAGCAGCCTAGACCGGGACAGGGGGGGCAATCAGCCCCAGCATTTT. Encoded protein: CASSLDRDRGGNQPQHF.

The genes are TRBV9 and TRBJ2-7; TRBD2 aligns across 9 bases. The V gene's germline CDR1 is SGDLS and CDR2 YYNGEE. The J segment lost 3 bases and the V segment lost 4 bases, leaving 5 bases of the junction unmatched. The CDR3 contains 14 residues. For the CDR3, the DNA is TGTGCCAGCAGCCCAGCGGGAGGACACTACGAGCAGTACTTC. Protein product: CASSPAGGHYEQYF. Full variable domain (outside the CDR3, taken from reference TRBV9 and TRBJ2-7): DSGVTQTPKHLITATGQRVTLRCSPRSGDLSVYWYQQSLDQGLQFLIQYYNGEERAKGNILERFSAQQFPDLHSELNLSSLELGDSALYFCASSPAGGHYEQYFGPGTRLTVT.

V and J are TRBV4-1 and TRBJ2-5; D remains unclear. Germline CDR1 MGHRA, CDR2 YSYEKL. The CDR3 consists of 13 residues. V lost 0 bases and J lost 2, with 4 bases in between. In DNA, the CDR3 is TGCGCCAGCAGCCAAGATAATCAAGAGACCCAGTACTTC. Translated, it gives CASSQDNQETQYF.

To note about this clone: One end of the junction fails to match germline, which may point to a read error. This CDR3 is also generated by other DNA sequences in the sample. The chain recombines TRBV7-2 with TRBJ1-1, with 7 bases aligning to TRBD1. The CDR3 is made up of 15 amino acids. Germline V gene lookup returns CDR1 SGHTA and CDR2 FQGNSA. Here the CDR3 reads CASKKDRVPNTEAFF. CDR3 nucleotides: TGTGCCAGCAAGAAAGACAGGGTCCCGAACACTGAGGCTTTCTTT.

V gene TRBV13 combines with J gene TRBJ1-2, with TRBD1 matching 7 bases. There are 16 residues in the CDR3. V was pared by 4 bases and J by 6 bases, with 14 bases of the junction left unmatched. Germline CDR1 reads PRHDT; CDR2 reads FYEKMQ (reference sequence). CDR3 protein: CASSSHQDRRVDGYTF. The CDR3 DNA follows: TGTGCCAGCAGCTCCCACCAGGACAGGAGGGTTGATGGCTACACCTTC.

CDR3 sequence (DNA): TGTGCCAGCAGTGCACAGGGGAGGCGCAATCAGCCCCAGCATTTT. This sequence encodes CASSAQGRRNQPQHF. This sequence joins TRBV28 and TRBJ1-5, with 7 bases that match TRBD1. The CDR3 length is 15 residues. With 5 bases clipped from V and 2 bases from J, the junction kept 6 bases outside the gene matches. Germline CDR1 and CDR2: MDHEN and SYDVKM.

The CDR3 coding sequence is TGTGCCACCAGCAGAGGACTGCCACCCTACGAGCAGTACGTC. Its translation: CATSRGLPPYEQYV. The chain combines TRBV15 with TRBJ2-7; unclear D gene. CDR3 length equals 14 residues. Deletions cut 1 base from V and 2 bases from J, with 9 bases between. Germline CDR1 and CDR2: LNHNV and YYDKDF (reference sequence).

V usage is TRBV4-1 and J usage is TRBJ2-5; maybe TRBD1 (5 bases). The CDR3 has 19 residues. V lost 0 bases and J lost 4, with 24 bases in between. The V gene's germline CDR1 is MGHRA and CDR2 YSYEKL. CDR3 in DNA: TGCGCCAGCAGCCAAGAAGGATCGCGGTGGGGCCCTCTGCGAGAGACCCAGTACTTC. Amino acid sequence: CASSQEGSRWGPLRETQYF.

The CDR3 bases are TGTGCCAGCAGCCCTGGGACAGGGGGGAATCAGCCCCAGCATTTT. Protein sequence: CASSPGTGGNQPQHF. The chain joins TRBV11-2 to TRBJ1-5, with TRBD1 identical over 11 bases. Trimming at V came to 5 bases and at J to 4 bases, leaving 4 bases not matched to a gene. This CDR3 is built from 15 residues. CDR1 is SGHAT and CDR2 is FQNNGV in the germline V gene.

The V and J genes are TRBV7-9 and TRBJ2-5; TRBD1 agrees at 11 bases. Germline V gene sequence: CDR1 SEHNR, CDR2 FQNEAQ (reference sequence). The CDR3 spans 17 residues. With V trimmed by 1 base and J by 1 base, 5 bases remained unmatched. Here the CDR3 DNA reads TGTGCCAGCAGCTTAGGGGGGACAGGGGGATTCCAAGAGACCCAGTACTTC. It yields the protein CASSLGGTGGFQETQYF.

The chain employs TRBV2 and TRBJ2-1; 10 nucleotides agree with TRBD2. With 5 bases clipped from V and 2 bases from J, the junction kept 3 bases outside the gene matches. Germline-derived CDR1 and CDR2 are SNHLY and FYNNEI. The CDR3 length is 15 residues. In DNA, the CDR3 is TGTGCCAGCAGTCTGACTAGCGGGCCCTACAATGAGCAGTTCTTC. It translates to CASSLTSGPYNEQFF.

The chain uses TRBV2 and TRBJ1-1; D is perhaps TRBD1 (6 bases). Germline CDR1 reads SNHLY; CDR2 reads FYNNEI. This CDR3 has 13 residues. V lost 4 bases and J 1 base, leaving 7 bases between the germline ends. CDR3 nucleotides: TGTGCCAGCAGTGTGACAGGGAACACTGAAGCTTTCTTT. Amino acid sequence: CASSVTGNTEAFF.

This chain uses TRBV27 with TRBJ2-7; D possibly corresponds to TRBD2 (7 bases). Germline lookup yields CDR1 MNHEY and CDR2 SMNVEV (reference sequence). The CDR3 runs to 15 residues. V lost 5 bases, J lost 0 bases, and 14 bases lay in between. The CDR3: CASSQTGTISYEQYF. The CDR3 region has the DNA TGTGCCAGCAGTCAAACAGGGACTATCTCCTACGAGCAGTACTTC.